This T cell receptor beta chain stems from a study of OX40 agonist ivuxolimab in advanced cancers. Study as a whole: The drug used for patients, ivuxolimab, was an agonistic anti-OX40 (CD134) antibody. Of mixed ages from 23 to 79 and averaging around 60 years, the group was roughly 83% male. Each dose-escalation patient presented with hepatocellular carcinoma, melanoma, renal cell or head and neck cancer. Patients achieving partial responses numbered three: one hepatocellular carcinoma case and two cutaneous melanoma cases.

V was pared by 0 bases and J by 5 bases, with 7 bases of the junction left unmatched. This CDR3 is built from 16 residues. CDR1 is SGHRS and CDR2 is YFSETQ in the germline V gene. The method was immunoSEQ multiplex PCR; TCRdb's version includes in-frame clones alone and lacks a portion of them. Among about 150,000 clones listed, roughly 92% were seen once. This chain uses TRBV5-1 with TRBJ2-3; 9 nucleotides line up with TRBD2. The clonotype comes from an adult with an advanced solid tumor such as melanoma, head and neck, liver or kidney cancer. The sequenced sample was CD4+ or CD8+ T cells sorted from blood, obtained in a trial of the OX40 agonist ivuxolimab. The CDR3 is CASSLEAGGSGDTQYF. DNA of the CDR3: TGCGCCAGCAGCTTGGAGGCGGGAGGGTCAGGAGATACGCAGTATTTT.